This T cell receptor beta chain is from a study of T cells expressing NK-cell markers. One entry per CDR3 protein, without DNA, is what TCRdb gives after re-calling the 5' RACE reads. Its table records about 260,000 distinct CDR3 sequences. The CDR3 consists of 20 residues. Per the germline V gene, CDR1 is SGHRS and CDR2 is YFSETQ. Source material: blood T cells: a sorted CD56 or NKG2C T cell subset, CD4+ or CD8+ T cells, or bulk PBMC T cells (not recorded which). The J gene is TRBJ2-5, the V gene TRBV5-1; TCRdb names TRBD1, which stays unverified in the absence of DNA. The source is a man younger than 35 in good health. CDR3 region: CASSLDPLGWPGDGRETQYF.